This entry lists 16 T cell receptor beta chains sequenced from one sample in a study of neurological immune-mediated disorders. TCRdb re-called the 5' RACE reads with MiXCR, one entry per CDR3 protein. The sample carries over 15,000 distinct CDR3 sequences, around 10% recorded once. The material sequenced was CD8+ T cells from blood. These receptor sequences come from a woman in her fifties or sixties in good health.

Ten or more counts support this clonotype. CDR3 DNA sequence: TGCAGTGCTAGAGGGACAGGGGCCCACAATGAGCAGTTCTTC. Encoded protein: CSARGTGAHNEQFF. The chain employs TRBV20-1 and TRBJ2-1; TRBD1 matches 9 bases. CDR1 is DFQATT, CDR2 SNEGSKA, per germline (reference sequence). The CDR3 consists of 14 residues. V trimming: 1 base; J trimming: 5 bases; junction bases outside the gene matches: 3.

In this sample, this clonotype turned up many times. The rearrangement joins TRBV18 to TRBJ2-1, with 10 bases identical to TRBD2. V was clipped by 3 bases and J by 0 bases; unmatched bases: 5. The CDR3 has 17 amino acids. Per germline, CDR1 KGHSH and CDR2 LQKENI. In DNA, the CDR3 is TGTGCCAGCTCACCCACTAGCGGGGAGAGCTCCTACAATGAGCAGTTCTTC. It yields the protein CASSPTSGESSYNEQFF.

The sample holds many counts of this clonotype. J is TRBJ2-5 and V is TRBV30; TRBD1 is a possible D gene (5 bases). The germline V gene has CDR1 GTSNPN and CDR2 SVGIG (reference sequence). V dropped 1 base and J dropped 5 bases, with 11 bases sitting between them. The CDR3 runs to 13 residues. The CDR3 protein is CAWSGWGWETQYF. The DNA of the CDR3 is TGTGCCTGGAGTGGGTGGGGCTGGGAGACCCAGTACTTC.

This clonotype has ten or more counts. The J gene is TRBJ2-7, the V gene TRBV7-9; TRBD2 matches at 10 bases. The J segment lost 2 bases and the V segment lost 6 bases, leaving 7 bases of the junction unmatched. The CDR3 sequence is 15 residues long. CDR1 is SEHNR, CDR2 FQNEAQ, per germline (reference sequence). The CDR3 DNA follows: TGTGCCAGCAGTGGTGGGACTAGCGCGACCTACGAGCAGTACTTC. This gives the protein CASSGGTSATYEQYF.

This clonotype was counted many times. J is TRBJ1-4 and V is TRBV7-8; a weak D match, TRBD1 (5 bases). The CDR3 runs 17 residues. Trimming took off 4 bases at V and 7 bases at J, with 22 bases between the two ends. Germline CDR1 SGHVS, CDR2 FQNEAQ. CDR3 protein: CASSSRRPGRGGEKLFF. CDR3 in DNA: TGTGCCAGCAGCTCTAGACGGCCAGGGCGGGGTGGTGAAAAACTGTTTTTT.

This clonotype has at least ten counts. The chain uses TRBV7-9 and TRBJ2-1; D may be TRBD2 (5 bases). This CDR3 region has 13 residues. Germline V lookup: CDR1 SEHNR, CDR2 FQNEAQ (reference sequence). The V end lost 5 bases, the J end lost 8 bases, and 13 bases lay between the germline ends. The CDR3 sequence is CASSPTGSDEQFF. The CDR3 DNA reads TGTGCCAGCAGCCCGACGGGAAGCGATGAGCAGTTCTTC.

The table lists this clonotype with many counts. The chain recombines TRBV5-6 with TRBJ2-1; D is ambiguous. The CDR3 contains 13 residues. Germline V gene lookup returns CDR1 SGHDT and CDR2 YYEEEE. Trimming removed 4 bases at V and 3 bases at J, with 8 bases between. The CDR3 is CASSHDVYNEQFF. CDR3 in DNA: TGTGCCAGCAGCCATGATGTCTACAATGAGCAGTTCTTC.

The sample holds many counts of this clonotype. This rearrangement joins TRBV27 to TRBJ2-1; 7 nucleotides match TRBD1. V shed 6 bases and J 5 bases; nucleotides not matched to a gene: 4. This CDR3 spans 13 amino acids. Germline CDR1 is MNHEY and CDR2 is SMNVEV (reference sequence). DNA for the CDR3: TGTGCCAGCAGGGCACAGGGGAACAATGAGCAGTTCTTC. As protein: CASRAQGNNEQFF.

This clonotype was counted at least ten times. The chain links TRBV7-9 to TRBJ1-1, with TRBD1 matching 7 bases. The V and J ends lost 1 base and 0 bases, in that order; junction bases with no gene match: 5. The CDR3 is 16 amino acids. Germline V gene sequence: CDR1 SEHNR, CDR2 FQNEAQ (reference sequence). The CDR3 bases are TGTGCCAGCAGCTTAGACCACAGGGGAGTGAACACTGAAGCTTTCTTT. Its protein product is CASSLDHRGVNTEAFF.

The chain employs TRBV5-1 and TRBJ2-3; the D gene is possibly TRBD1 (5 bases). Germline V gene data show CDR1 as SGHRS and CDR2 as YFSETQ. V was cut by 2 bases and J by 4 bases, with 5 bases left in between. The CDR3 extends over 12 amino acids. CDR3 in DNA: TGCGCCAGCAGCTTAGGGGCAGATACGCAGTATTTT. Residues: CASSLGADTQYF. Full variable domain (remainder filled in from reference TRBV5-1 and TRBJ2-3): KAGVTQTPRYLIKTRGQQVTLSCSPISGHRSVSWYQQTPGQGLQFLFEYFSETQRNKGNFPGRFSGRQFSNSRSEMNVSTLELGDSALYLCASSLGADTQYFGPGTRLTVL.

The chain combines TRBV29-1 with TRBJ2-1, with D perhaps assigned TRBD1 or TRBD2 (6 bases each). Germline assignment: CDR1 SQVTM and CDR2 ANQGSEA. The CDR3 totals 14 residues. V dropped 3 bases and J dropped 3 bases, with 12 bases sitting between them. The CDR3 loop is CSVEGGSGYNEQFF. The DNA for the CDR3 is TGCAGCGTTGAGGGGGGCTCGGGCTACAATGAGCAGTTCTTC.

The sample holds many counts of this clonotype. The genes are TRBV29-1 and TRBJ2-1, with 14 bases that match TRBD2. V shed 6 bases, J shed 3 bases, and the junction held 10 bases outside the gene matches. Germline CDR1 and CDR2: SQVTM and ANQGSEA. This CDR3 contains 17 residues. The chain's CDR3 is CSVDGLAGGPFYNEQFF. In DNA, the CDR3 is TGCAGCGTAGACGGACTAGCGGGAGGCCCTTTCTACAATGAGCAGTTCTTC.

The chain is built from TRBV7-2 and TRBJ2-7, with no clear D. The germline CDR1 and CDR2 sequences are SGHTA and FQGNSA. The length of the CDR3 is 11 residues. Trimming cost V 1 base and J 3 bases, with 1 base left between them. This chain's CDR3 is CASSLDYEQYF. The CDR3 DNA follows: TGTGCCAGCAGCTTAGACTACGAGCAGTACTTC.

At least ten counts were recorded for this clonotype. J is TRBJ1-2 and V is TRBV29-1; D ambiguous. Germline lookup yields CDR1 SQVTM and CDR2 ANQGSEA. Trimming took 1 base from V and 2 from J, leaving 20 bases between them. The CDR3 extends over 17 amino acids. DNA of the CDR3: TGCAGCGTTGAAGGGGTGGGGATCTCGCTCCAGAACTATGGCTACACCTTC. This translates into CSVEGVGISLQNYGYTF.

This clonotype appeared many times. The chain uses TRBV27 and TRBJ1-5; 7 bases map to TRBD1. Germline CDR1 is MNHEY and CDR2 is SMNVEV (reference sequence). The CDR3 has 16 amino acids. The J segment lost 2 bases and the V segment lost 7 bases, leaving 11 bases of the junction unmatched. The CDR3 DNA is TGTGCCAGCAAATGGAAGGGGGCAGGTGGCAATCAGCCCCAGCATTTT. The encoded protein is CASKWKGAGGNQPQHF.

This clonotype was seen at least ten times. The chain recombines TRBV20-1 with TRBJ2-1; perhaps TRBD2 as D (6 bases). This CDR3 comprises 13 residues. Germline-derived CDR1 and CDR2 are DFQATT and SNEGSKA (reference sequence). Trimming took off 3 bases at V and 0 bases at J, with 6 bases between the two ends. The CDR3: CSARTSSYNEQFF. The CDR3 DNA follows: TGCAGTGCTAGGACTAGCTCCTACAATGAGCAGTTCTTC.